This section outlines one T cell receptor beta chain sequence together with its context. The antigen is not known. Assay: immunoSEQ multiplex PCR; the TCRdb copy retains only in-frame clones and omits some. The sample has under 500,000 clones, approximately 92% seen once. This record belongs to a study of Ad26.COV2.S vaccination and SARS-CoV-2 variants. Study at large: Intramuscularly, Ad26.COV2.S was given either once or twice, 56 days apart. General observations from the study: Vaccine recipients surpassed placebo recipients in spike-specific TCR breadth. Breadth of non-spike TCRs did not differ between vaccinees and placebo recipients.

Germline V CDR1 and CDR2: MNHEY, SMNVEV (reference sequence). V lost 7 bases and J lost 3; bases outside the gene matches: 7. The CDR3 is made up of 15 amino acids. Stated treatment: roughly 18 received Ad26.COV2.S at low or high dose, single or two shots; 5 received placebo; per-sample allocation not given. Sampling happened 63 days after the first vaccine or placebo injection. Ad26 vector vaccine expressed Wuhan-strain SARS-CoV-2 spike. The sample here was peripheral blood, taken in a trial of Ad26.COV2.S vaccine versus placebo. The chain combines TRBV27 with TRBJ1-4, with 8 bases that match TRBD1. The TCR originated in a person aged 18 to 65 who received the Ad26.COV2.S COVID-19 vaccine or a placebo. The CDR3: CASTRQGASNEKLFF. The CDR3 nucleotides are TGTGCCAGCACCCGTCAGGGGGCTTCTAATGAAAAACTGTTTTTT.